Listed below are T cell receptor beta chains from one sample, sequenced in a study of blood T cell repertoires in COVID-19. TCRdb's copy holds only in-frame clones and misses some; the assay was immunoSEQ multiplex PCR. The table has roughly 700,000 clones, about nine tenths seen once. Sequencing was performed on peripheral blood. Every receptor here comes from a woman under 30 with acute or convalescent COVID-19. Both conserved end residues are part of each CDR3. Fields, in order: D gene, J gene, V gene, clone size, CDR3 protein, CDR3 DNA. The D gene is left open where the match is weak. Not every row has a clone size; where given, it reads once, few, many or a size class.

D: -; J: TRBJ2-2; V: TRBV25-1; size: -; CDR3: CASSEYRQLDTGELFF; DNA: TGTGCCAGCAGTGAATACAGACAGTTGGACACCGGGGAGCTGTTTTTT
D: -; J: TRBJ1-4; V: TRBV28; size: -; CDR3: CASSLSGVEKLFF; DNA: TGTGCCAGCAGTTTGTCAGGGGTGGAAAAACTGTTTTTT
D: -; J: TRBJ1-1; V: TRBV27; size: -; CDR3: CASSLAGDTEAFF; DNA: TGTGCCAGCAGTTTAGCGGGGGATACTGAAGCTTTCTTT
D: TRBD1; J: TRBJ2-7; V: TRBV6-6; size: -; CDR3: CATRAAGGYEQYF; DNA: TGTGCCACGCGGGCGGCAGGGGGCTATGAGCAGTACTTC
D: TRBD2; J: TRBJ2-5; V: TRBV2; size: -; CDR3: CASRQETTSGQETQYF; DNA: TGTGCCAGCAGGCAAGAAACTACTAGCGGCCAAGAGACCCAGTACTTC
D: -; J: TRBJ1-5; V: TRBV13; size: -; CDR3: CASSSTAPPYNQPQHF; DNA: TGTGCCAGCAGCTCCACTGCGCCCCCGTATAATCAGCCCCAGCATTTT
D: TRBD2; J: TRBJ2-7; V: TRBV7-2; size: -; CDR3: CASSLEAGGYEQYF; DNA: TGTGCCAGCAGCTTAGAGGCGGGGGGCTACGAGCAGTACTTC
D: -; J: TRBJ1-3; V: TRBV25-1; size: few; CDR3: CASSELGEQGRLGNTIYF; DNA: TGTGCCAGCAGTGAATTGGGTGAGCAGGGTCGGCTGGGAAACACCATATATTTT
D: -; J: TRBJ1-2; V: TRBV13; size: -; CDR3: CASSFEGPYGYTF; DNA: TGTGCCAGCAGCTTCGAGGGCCCCTATGGCTACACCTTC
D: TRBD1; J: TRBJ1-1; V: TRBV11-2; size: once; CDR3: CASSPGGTGDTEAFF; DNA: TGTGCCAGCAGCCCAGGTGGGACAGGGGATACTGAAGCTTTCTTT
D: TRBD1; J: TRBJ2-7; V: TRBV14; size: -; CDR3: CASSLGQGAYEQYF; DNA: TGTGCCAGCAGCCTGGGACAGGGGGCCTACGAGCAGTACTTC
D: -; J: TRBJ1-2; V: TRBV19; size: -; CDR3: CASSIGAEAYYGYTF; DNA: TGTGCCAGTAGTATAGGGGCAGAAGCCTATTATGGCTACACCTTC
D: TRBD2; J: TRBJ2-7; V: TRBV5-4; size: few; CDR3: CASSLGGLAGSYEQYF; DNA: TGTGCCAGCAGCTTGGGGGGACTAGCGGGGTCCTACGAGCAGTACTTC
D: -; J: TRBJ1-4; V: TRBV19; size: once; CDR3: CASSGGRTNEKLFF; DNA: TGTGCCAGTAGCGGGGGGAGGACTAATGAAAAACTGTTTTTT